These 24 T cell receptor beta chains were all obtained from the same sample, sequenced in a study of blood T cell repertoires in COVID-19. Generated by immunoSEQ multiplex PCR, the TCRdb table keeps only in-frame clones and is missing some. Of 200,000 to 250,000 clones detected, roughly 81% appear once; the ten largest clones hold just under 1%. The sample consisted of peripheral blood. All receptors derive from a man in his forties or fifties with acute or convalescent COVID-19.

The V and J genes are TRBV7-6 and TRBJ2-1; tentatively, D is TRBD2 (7 bases). V lost 7 bases and J 0 bases, leaving 16 bases between the germline ends. Germline loops: CDR1 SGHVS, CDR2 FNYEAQ. The CDR3 sequence is 16 residues long. The DNA of the CDR3 is TGTGCCAGCAACTGGGGGGGCCAAACCTCCTACAATGAGCAGTTCTTC. This gives the protein CASNWGGQTSYNEQFF.

This clone was counted only a few times. Additional DNA sequences in this sample encode the identical CDR3. The chain employs TRBV14 and TRBJ1-3; D is uncertain. CDR1 is SGHDN and CDR2 is FVKESK in the germline V gene. V was cut by 4 bases and J by 1 base, with 8 bases left in between. The CDR3 extends over 14 amino acids. CDR3 nucleotide sequence: TGTGCCAGCAGCCGGACTTCTTCTGGAAACACCATATATTTT. Translated: CASSRTSSGNTIYF. The variable domain in full, with the rest retrieved from reference TRBV14 and TRBJ1-3, is EAGVTQFPSHSVIEKGQTVTLRCDPISGHDNLYWYRRVMGKEIKFLLHFVKESKQDESGMPNNRFLAERTGGTYSTLKVQPAELEDSGVYFCASSRTSSGNTIYFGEGSWLTVV.

This chain links TRBV20-1 with TRBJ1-5; D remains ambiguous. CDR3 length: 15 amino acids. Germline lookup yields CDR1 DFQATT and CDR2 SNEGSKA (reference sequence). Trimming pared 3 bases from V and 3 bases from J, leaving 15 bases between. The CDR3 region is CSASDLSQVNQPQHF. CDR3 bases: TGCAGTGCTAGTGATTTGTCGCAGGTCAATCAGCCCCAGCATTTT.

The chain has TRBV18 and TRBJ1-2; unclear D gene. Germline V gene sequence: CDR1 KGHSH, CDR2 LQKENI. Between the trimmed V and J ends, which lost 3 bases and 4 bases, there was a span of 15 bases. This CDR3 region has 15 residues. For the CDR3, the DNA is TGTGCCAGCTCACCGCGGATCGGAGGTGTCTATGGCTACACCTTC. Residues: CASSPRIGGVYGYTF.

The rearrangement uses TRBV5-6 and TRBJ2-5; no clear D. The CDR3 totals 12 residues. With 2 bases removed from V and 5 bases from J, the gap between germline ends came to 7 bases. Germline lookup yields CDR1 SGHDT and CDR2 YYEEEE. This CDR3 is CASSFRSETQYF. CDR3 DNA: TGTGCCAGCAGCTTCCGGTCGGAGACCCAGTACTTC.

The chain recombines TRBV12-5 with TRBJ2-3; maybe TRBD1 (6 bases). The V gene lost 5 bases and the J gene lost 0 bases, with 15 bases spanning the gap. CDR3 size: 16 residues. The germline gives CDR1 LGHNT, CDR2 FRNRAP. The CDR3 region is CASGPGQRTSTDTQYF. CDR3 nucleotide sequence: TGTGCTAGTGGTCCTGGACAGCGGACTAGCACAGATACGCAGTATTTT.

V usage is TRBV18 and J usage is TRBJ2-3; D remains unclear. The CDR3 is 13 residues long. Germline V gene lookup returns CDR1 KGHSH and CDR2 LQKENI. V lost 3 bases, J lost 1 base, and 5 bases lay in between. As DNA, the CDR3 is TGTGCCAGCTCACCTCCGGGCACAGATACGCAGTATTTT. Amino acid sequence: CASSPPGTDTQYF.

The chain recombines TRBV3-1 (or the pseudogene TRBV3-2) with TRBJ2-3; 7 bases map to TRBD2. The V gene end was trimmed by 4 bases and the J gene end by 2 bases; junction bases not matched to a gene: 6. This CDR3 contains 15 residues. The V gene's germline CDR1 is LGHDT and CDR2 YNNKEL (reference sequence). CDR3 residues: CASSLGGSLTDTQYF. In nucleotides, the CDR3 is TGTGCCAGCAGCCTGGGGGGGTCCCTCACAGATACGCAGTATTTT.

The chain joins TRBV7-2 to TRBJ1-1; D gene ambiguous. The CDR3 is made up of 12 amino acids. CDR1 and CDR2 from the germline V gene are SGHTA and FQGNSA. V shed 3 bases and J shed 8 bases, with 10 bases lying between them. CDR3 coding DNA: TGTGCCAGCAGCTTGCTGGCCCCAGAAGCTTTCTTT. Its protein is CASSLLAPEAFF.

This clone is a singleton in its sample. This chain uses TRBV5-1 with TRBJ1-1, with TRBD1 as a possible D gene (5 bases). This CDR3 is built from 13 residues. Trimming stripped 6 bases from V and 5 bases from J, with 14 bases between. Per germline, CDR1 SGHRS and CDR2 YFSETQ. CDR3 in DNA: TGCGCCAGCACTTCGGGGGGGAGGACTGAAGCTTTCTTT. Its protein product is CASTSGGRTEAFF.

In this sample, this clone turned up a few times. The chain carries TRBV11-2 and TRBJ2-7; D ambiguous. Germline values: CDR1 SGHAT, CDR2 FQNNGV. V was pared by 5 bases and J by 3 bases, with 11 bases between. This CDR3 is built from 13 residues. The CDR3 region has the DNA TGTGCCAGCAGCCCTCGTATGAGCTACGAGCAGTACTTC. The encoded protein is CASSPRMSYEQYF.

The chain carries TRBV7-9 and TRBJ1-1; D gene uncertain. Trimming took off 5 bases at V and 5 bases at J, with 21 bases between the two ends. CDR1 is SEHNR and CDR2 is FQNEAQ in the germline V gene (reference sequence). This CDR3 spans 16 amino acids. Here the CDR3 DNA reads TGTGCCAGCAGCCCTCCCCTAACGCCGGCGGGGACTGAAGCTTTCTTT. Protein sequence: CASSPPLTPAGTEAFF.

The J gene is TRBJ1-1, the V gene TRBV18, with 8 bases that match TRBD1. The CDR3 length is 14 residues. Germline assignment: CDR1 KGHSH and CDR2 LQKENI. Trimming at V came to 6 bases and at J to 3 bases, leaving 6 bases not matched to a gene. CDR3 nucleotide sequence: TGTGCCAGCTCCGGGGACAGGCAACACACTGAAGCTTTCTTT. It translates to CASSGDRQHTEAFF. Complete variable domain (other parts from reference TRBV18 and TRBJ1-1): NAGVMQNPRHLVRRRGQEARLRCSPMKGHSHVYWYRQLPEEGLKFMVYLQKENIIDESGMPKERFSAEFPKEGPSILRIQQVVRGDSAAYFCASSGDRQHTEAFFGQGTRLTVV.

The chain is built from TRBV4-2 and TRBJ2-1, with TRBD2 identical over 12 bases. CDR1 and CDR2 (germline): LGHNA, YNFKEQ. J was trimmed by 9 bases and V by 3 bases; bases with no gene match: 9. The CDR3 spans 16 residues. CDR3 residues: CASSQTPSGGAIEQFF. The CDR3 DNA is TGTGCCAGCAGCCAGACGCCTAGCGGGGGGGCCATTGAGCAGTTCTTC.

This clone has just one count. This chain uses TRBV5-5 with TRBJ1-3; no reliable D call. CDR3 length: 13 residues. Trimming took off 2 bases at V and 0 bases at J, with 3 bases between the two ends. Germline loops: CDR1 SGHKS, CDR2 YYEKEE (reference sequence). The CDR3 protein is CASSFYSGNTIYF. In DNA, the CDR3 is TGTGCCAGCAGCTTCTACTCTGGAAACACCATATATTTT.

This chain links TRBV5-1 with TRBJ1-5, with D possibly TRBD1 on 6 matching bases. CDR3 length: 14 amino acids. V was pared by 0 bases and J by 6 bases, with 10 bases between. In germline, CDR1 is SGHRS, CDR2 YFSETQ. This CDR3 is CASSLGGPGQPQHF. CDR3 nucleotide sequence: TGCGCCAGCAGCTTGGGGGGGCCCGGTCAGCCCCAGCATTTT.

The chain is built from TRBV19 and TRBJ2-2; 8 nucleotides agree with TRBD2. The CDR3 runs to 16 residues. J gave up 5 bases and V 7 bases, and 12 bases lay outside the gene matches. CDR1 is LNHDA and CDR2 is SQIVND in the germline V gene (reference sequence). The DNA for the CDR3 is TGTGCCAGTAACCAACCAGGCGGGGGGATTACCGGGGAGCTGTTTTTT. Translated, it gives CASNQPGGGITGELFF.

V is TRBV9 and J is TRBJ2-1; the D gene is possibly TRBD2 (5 bases). This CDR3 spans 13 amino acids. Germline CDR1 and CDR2: SGDLS and YYNGEE. V shed 7 bases and J shed 9 bases, with 17 bases lying between them. CDR3 sequence reads: CASQTSITGEQFF. CDR3 DNA sequence: TGTGCCAGCCAAACTAGTATCACCGGTGAGCAGTTCTTC.

The chain uses TRBV5-5 and TRBJ2-7, with D perhaps matching TRBD2 (5 bases). CDR3 length equals 14 residues. CDR1 is SGHKS and CDR2 is YYEKEE in the germline V gene (reference sequence). V gave up 6 bases and J gave up 2 bases, with 15 bases separating them. The CDR3 DNA follows: TGTGCCAGCACCCGTGAGGGTCTAACCTACGAGCAGTACTTC. It translates to CASTREGLTYEQYF. Full variable domain (missing parts from reference TRBV5-5 and TRBJ2-7): DAGVTQSPTHLIKTRGQQVTLRCSPISGHKSVSWYQQVLGQGPQFIFQYYEKEERGRGNFPDRFSARQFPNYSSELNVNALLLGDSALYLCASTREGLTYEQYFGPGTRLTVT.

The V call is TRBV18, the J call TRBJ2-7; possibly TRBD1 for D (6 bases). Trimming left V 6 bases short and J 5 bases short, with 23 bases between. Per germline, CDR1 KGHSH and CDR2 LQKENI. The CDR3 extends over 16 amino acids. The CDR3 region is CASSSARGQGRNEQYF. CDR3 DNA: TGTGCCAGCTCGTCAGCACGGGGCCAGGGGCGCAACGAGCAGTACTTC.

The rearrangement uses TRBV4-3 and TRBJ2-7; TRBD1 might be the D (6 bases). CDR3 length equals 16 residues. Germline CDR1 reads LGHNA; CDR2 reads YSLEER. V was clipped by 0 bases and J by 2 bases, with 14 bases between them. The chain's CDR3 is CASSQDRWTETYEQYF. Here the CDR3 DNA reads TGCGCCAGCAGCCAAGATCGCTGGACAGAGACCTACGAGCAGTACTTC.

The CDR3: CASSPRWTDRSYSGNTIYF. CDR3 bases: TGTGCCAGCAGCCCTCGGTGGACAGACCGATCCTACTCTGGAAACACCATATATTTT. This chain connects TRBV9 to TRBJ1-3, with D tentatively TRBD1 (6 bases). Trimming took off 4 bases at V and 0 bases at J, with 23 bases between the two ends. Germline values: CDR1 SGDLS, CDR2 YYNGEE. The CDR3 length is 19 residues. The full variable domain, rest sourced from reference TRBV9 and TRBJ1-3, is DSGVTQTPKHLITATGQRVTLRCSPRSGDLSVYWYQQSLDQGLQFLIQYYNGEERAKGNILERFSAQQFPDLHSELNLSSLELGDSALYFCASSPRWTDRSYSGNTIYFGEGSWLTVV.

This chain uses TRBV3-1 (or the pseudogene TRBV3-2) with TRBJ1-1, with unresolved D. Germline V lookup: CDR1 LGHDT, CDR2 YNNKEL (reference sequence). The CDR3 spans 13 residues. Trimming cost V 3 bases and J 5 bases, with 10 bases left between them. The CDR3 DNA follows: TGTGCCAGCAGCCAGCTCGGCGGGACTGAAGCTTTCTTT. This encodes CASSQLGGTEAFF.

The genes are TRBV3-1 (or the pseudogene TRBV3-2) and TRBJ2-3; a possible D gene is TRBD2 (6 bases). V lost 7 bases to trimming and J lost 3 bases, with 11 bases between them. Germline CDR1 LGHDT, CDR2 YNNKEL (reference sequence). This CDR3 comprises 13 residues. CDR3 in DNA: TGTGCCAGCACGCGCGGGGAAACAGATACGCAGTATTTT. Encoded protein: CASTRGETDTQYF.